The 32 T cell receptor beta chains below come from one sample, sequenced in a study of shared clonotypes between healthy human individuals. CD8 cells regarded as naive lacked CD45RO, were positively chosen for CCR7, and omitted terminally differentiated effector memory CD45RA+ cells. Profiled with immunoSEQ multiplex PCR; TCRdb holds only in-frame clones, not every one. The sample shows 2 million or so clones, around 96% of them seen only once. Sequencing input: naive CD8+ T cells sorted from blood. All receptors derive from a man younger than 30 in good health.

The chain couples TRBV28 to TRBJ2-4; possible D gene TRBD1, 6 bases. Germline assignment: CDR1 MDHEN and CDR2 SYDVKM. This CDR3 is built from 15 residues. V was cut by 6 bases and J by 0 bases, with 12 bases left in between. CDR3 loop: CASSRTELAKNIQYF. DNA of the CDR3: TGTGCCAGCAGCCGGACAGAACTAGCCAAAAACATTCAGTACTTC.

The chain is built from TRBV15 and TRBJ1-5, with unresolved D. There are 14 residues in the CDR3. Trimming took off 8 bases at V and 7 bases at J, with 18 bases between the two ends. Germline lookup yields CDR1 LNHNV and CDR2 YYDKDF (reference sequence). The CDR3 spells CATGLMGLGQPQHF. The CDR3, as DNA: TGTGCCACCGGCCTGATGGGCCTAGGGCAGCCCCAGCATTTT.

V usage is TRBV5-1 and J usage is TRBJ2-1; D is uncertain. The CDR3 is made up of 15 amino acids. Between the trimmed V and J ends, which lost 2 bases and 7 bases, there was a span of 16 bases. Germline values: CDR1 SGHRS, CDR2 YFSETQ. CDR3 region: CASSFPATATNEQFF. Written as DNA, the CDR3 is TGCGCCAGCAGCTTTCCGGCGACCGCTACAAATGAGCAGTTCTTC.

J is TRBJ2-2 and V is TRBV6-5; D ambiguous. CDR1 is MNHEY, CDR2 SVGAGI, per germline. V lost 1 base and J 2 bases, leaving 2 bases between the germline ends. This CDR3 is 13 amino acids long. CDR3 sequence reads: CASSYFNTGELFF. Written as DNA, the CDR3 is TGTGCCAGCAGTTACTTTAACACCGGGGAGCTGTTTTTT.

The CDR3 DNA reads TGCGCCAGCAGTGAGGGACAGAGCTCCTACGAGCAGTACTTC. This translates into CASSEGQSSYEQYF. The chain joins TRBV10-1 to TRBJ2-7, with TRBD1 as a possible D gene (6 bases). V was trimmed by 2 bases and J by 0 bases, leaving 8 bases between them. Germline V gene sequence: CDR1 WNHNN, CDR2 SYGVQD (reference sequence). The length of the CDR3 is 14 residues.

The CDR3 bases are TGTGCCAGCAGCGAGGGCTGGGACCTAACTACCTACGAGCAGTACTTC. It encodes CASSEGWDLTTYEQYF. The chain couples TRBV9 to TRBJ2-7, with D perhaps matching TRBD1 or TRBD2 (5 bases each). The germline V gene has CDR1 SGDLS and CDR2 YYNGEE. Trimming left V 3 bases short and J 2 bases short, with 18 bases between. This CDR3 comprises 16 residues.

The J gene is TRBJ2-5, the V gene TRBV6-1; D might be TRBD1 or TRBD2, each matching 5 bases. Trimming took 2 bases from V and 5 from J, leaving 9 bases between them. This CDR3 comprises 13 residues. CDR1 and CDR2 from the germline V gene are MNHNS and SASEGT. The CDR3 spells CASSEIWGETQYF. Here the CDR3 DNA reads TGTGCCAGCAGTGAAATTTGGGGGGAGACCCAGTACTTC.

The chain is built from TRBV19 and TRBJ2-7; 9 nucleotides align to TRBD1. V lost 10 bases, J lost 6 bases, and 10 bases stayed unmatched. The V gene's germline CDR1 is LNHDA and CDR2 SQIVND (reference sequence). This CDR3 is built from 13 residues. DNA for the CDR3: TGTGCCACCGCCCGGGACAGGGATGGCGAGCAGTACTTC. As protein: CATARDRDGEQYF.

This clone was observed a handful of times. Other DNA sequences in the sample encode the same CDR3. The chain links TRBV2 to TRBJ1-4; D remains unclear. This CDR3 spans 13 amino acids. Germline V gene lookup returns CDR1 SNHLY and CDR2 FYNNEI. Trimming left V 8 bases short and J 4 bases short, with 11 bases between. The CDR3 DNA is TGTGCCAGCGCGCCTTGGGGTAATGAAAAACTGTTTTTT. Its translation: CASAPWGNEKLFF.

The chain uses TRBV19 and TRBJ2-1; 10 bases align to TRBD1. Germline assignment: CDR1 LNHDA and CDR2 SQIVND (reference sequence). The CDR3 consists of 17 residues. V was clipped by 1 base and J by 12 bases; unmatched bases: 15. The CDR3: CASSIVGTGVGIGGQFF. The CDR3 region has the DNA TGTGCCAGTAGTATAGTTGGGACAGGGGTGGGGATCGGAGGGCAGTTCTTC.

The chain joins TRBV28 to TRBJ2-7, with D uncertain. V was shortened by 1 base and J by 0 bases, with 25 bases between the two germline ends. Per the germline V gene, CDR1 is MDHEN and CDR2 is SYDVKM. CDR3 length equals 20 residues. The CDR3 sequence: CASSLSSLAVQAYFSYEQYF. CDR3 in DNA: TGTGCCAGCAGTTTATCTAGTCTCGCGGTCCAGGCATATTTCTCCTACGAGCAGTACTTC.

This chain joins TRBV9 and TRBJ2-1, with D hard to call. V was trimmed by 3 bases and J by 7 bases, leaving 23 bases between them. The CDR3 has 17 residues. The germline gives CDR1 SGDLS, CDR2 YYNGEE. CDR3 protein: CASSDELWASGGNEQFF. The CDR3 DNA is TGTGCCAGCAGCGATGAGCTCTGGGCTAGTGGTGGTAATGAGCAGTTCTTC.

A remark on this clone: Other DNA sequences within the sample encode an identical CDR3. This sequence joins TRBV7-9 and TRBJ1-5; 9 bases align to TRBD1. The germline CDR1 and CDR2 sequences are SEHNR and FQNEAQ (reference sequence). The length of the CDR3 is 15 residues. The ends lost 4 bases at V and 1 base at J; junction bases unmatched: 2. The CDR3 DNA sequence: TGTGCCAGCAGCTCTGACAGGGGGAGCAATCAGCCCCAGCATTTT. Protein sequence: CASSSDRGSNQPQHF.

This chain connects TRBV5-1 to TRBJ2-2; 7 bases map to TRBD2. In germline, CDR1 is SGHRS, CDR2 YFSETQ. The CDR3 is 13 amino acids. V gave up 8 bases and J gave up 5 bases; unmatched junction bases: 6. The CDR3 here is CASGVSGTGELFF. The CDR3 nucleotides read TGCGCCAGTGGGGTTAGCGGGACCGGGGAGCTGTTTTTT.

The rearrangement links TRBV27 to TRBJ2-1; 10 nucleotides agree with TRBD1. Germline V CDR1 and CDR2: MNHEY, SMNVEV (reference sequence). The CDR3 spans 16 residues. V lost 3 bases, J lost 9 bases, and 11 bases stayed unmatched. The CDR3 DNA reads TGTGCCAGCAGTTTTTACGAGACAGGGGGCCAAGTTGAGCAGTTCTTC. Residues: CASSFYETGGQVEQFF.

V and J are TRBV7-9 and TRBJ2-7, with 9 bases aligning to TRBD1. V gave up 4 bases and J gave up 0 bases; unmatched junction bases: 16. This CDR3 spans 19 amino acids. From germline, CDR1 is SEHNR and CDR2 FQNEAQ (reference sequence). The CDR3 is CASSSTTGGLTKGSYEQYF. The CDR3 nucleotides read TGTGCCAGCAGCTCGACAACAGGGGGCTTAACTAAGGGCTCCTACGAGCAGTACTTC.

The rearrangement joins TRBV5-1 to TRBJ2-7, with D possibly being TRBD1 or TRBD2 (5 bases each). Trimming cost V 1 base and J 5 bases, with 13 bases left between them. Germline assignment: CDR1 SGHRS and CDR2 YFSETQ. The CDR3 runs 14 residues. CDR3 bases: TGCGCCAGCAGCTTGTATCCAGGGACGAACGAGCAGTACTTC. This codes for CASSLYPGTNEQYF.

The chain combines TRBV14 with TRBJ1-2, with 10 bases aligning to TRBD1. The germline V gene encodes CDR1 SGHDN and CDR2 FVKESK. V gave up 4 bases and J gave up 9 bases; unmatched junction bases: 5. The CDR3 extends over 13 amino acids. The CDR3 DNA reads as TGTGCCAGCAGCCCGGGACAGGGGACCAGCTACACCTTC. Translating gives CASSPGQGTSYTF. Variable domain in full (rest from reference TRBV14 and TRBJ1-2): EAGVTQFPSHSVIEKGQTVTLRCDPISGHDNLYWYRRVMGKEIKFLLHFVKESKQDESGMPNNRFLAERTGGTYSTLKVQPAELEDSGVYFCASSPGQGTSYTFGSGTRLTVV.

V usage is TRBV7-9 and J usage is TRBJ2-2; TRBD1 matches at 10 bases. Germline assignment: CDR1 SEHNR and CDR2 FQNEAQ (reference sequence). This CDR3 region has 16 residues. Losses at the gene ends were 5 bases for V and 4 bases for J; bases not matched to a gene: 7. The CDR3 loop is CASSPRDRGFTGELFF. The CDR3 nucleotides are TGTGCCAGCAGCCCCAGGGACAGGGGTTTCACCGGGGAGCTGTTTTTT.

Points on this clone: A much larger clone is a single base away; this may be a read error. This sample includes further DNA sequences coding for the same CDR3. This chain uses TRBV13 with TRBJ2-7; 8 nucleotides agree with TRBD1. V gave up 5 bases and J gave up 2 bases; unmatched junction bases: 2. Germline V gives CDR1 PRHDT, CDR2 FYEKMQ (reference sequence). The CDR3 totals 13 residues. The CDR3 region is CASSEGQAYEQYF. The CDR3 DNA reads as TGTGCCAGCAGCGAGGGACAGGCCTACGAGCAGTACTTC. Drawing the rest from reference TRBV13 and TRBJ2-7, the complete variable domain is AAGVIQSPRHLIKEKRETATLKCYPIPRHDTVYWYQQGPGQDPQFLISFYEKMQSDKGSIPDRFSAQQFSDYHSELNMSSLELGDSALYFCASSEGQAYEQYFGPGTRLTVT.

The chain carries TRBV9 and TRBJ2-7; no firm D call. Germline V gene data show CDR1 as SGDLS and CDR2 as YYNGEE. This CDR3 has 13 amino acids. V lost 4 bases and J lost 3, with 11 bases in between. The CDR3 DNA follows: TGTGCCAGCAGCCTGGGGATGGGCTACGAGCAGTACTTC. This sequence encodes CASSLGMGYEQYF. Drawing the rest from reference TRBV9 and TRBJ2-7, the complete variable domain is DSGVTQTPKHLITATGQRVTLRCSPRSGDLSVYWYQQSLDQGLQFLIQYYNGEERAKGNILERFSAQQFPDLHSELNLSSLELGDSALYFCASSLGMGYEQYFGPGTRLTVT.

The gene calls are TRBV6-6 and TRBJ1-2; D unclear. Germline CDR1 is MNHNY and CDR2 is SVGAGI (reference sequence). V dropped 8 bases and J dropped 4 bases, with 14 bases sitting between them. The CDR3 runs to 13 residues. The CDR3 sequence is CASGNDGLYGYTF. Here the CDR3 DNA reads TGTGCCAGCGGGAACGATGGGCTCTATGGCTACACCTTC.

The chain uses TRBV14 and TRBJ2-5; D is perhaps TRBD1 or TRBD2 (6 bases each). CDR1 and CDR2 from the germline V gene are SGHDN and FVKESK. V lost 0 bases and J lost 5, with 13 bases in between. The CDR3 is 15 amino acids. CDR3 in amino acids: CASSQEWGAGETQYF. The CDR3 DNA is TGTGCCAGCAGCCAAGAATGGGGGGCCGGGGAGACCCAGTACTTC. The whole variable domain, filled in from reference TRBV14 and TRBJ2-5, reads EAGVTQFPSHSVIEKGQTVTLRCDPISGHDNLYWYRRVMGKEIKFLLHFVKESKQDESGMPNNRFLAERTGGTYSTLKVQPAELEDSGVYFCASSQEWGAGETQYFGPGTRLLVL.

The chain employs TRBV2 and TRBJ1-6, with TRBD1 matching 7 bases. Germline assignment: CDR1 SNHLY and CDR2 FYNNEI. This CDR3 is 15 amino acids long. The V and J ends lost 4 bases and 7 bases, in that order; junction bases with no gene match: 7. The CDR3 loop reads CASSGIGTENSPLHF. DNA for the CDR3: TGTGCCAGCAGTGGGATCGGGACAGAAAATTCACCCCTCCACTTT.

The chain couples TRBV29-1 to TRBJ2-7, with TRBD1 matching 9 bases. The germline gives CDR1 SQVTM, CDR2 ANQGSEA. J lost 7 bases, V lost 7 bases, and 5 bases had no gene match. This CDR3 contains 11 residues. The DNA for the CDR3 is TGCAGCGCACTGACAGGGGGGGAGCAGTACTTC. This translates into CSALTGGEQYF.

The rearrangement links TRBV27 to TRBJ2-3; perhaps TRBD2 as D (6 bases). This CDR3 region has 14 residues. With 8 bases removed from V and 0 bases from J, the gap between germline ends came to 12 bases. Germline lookup yields CDR1 MNHEY and CDR2 SMNVEV (reference sequence). In DNA form, the CDR3 reads TGTGCCAGCGGGGGGATCACTAGCACAGATACGCAGTATTTT. Translated: CASGGITSTDTQYF.

Details on this clone: Other DNA sequences from this sample encode an identical CDR3 as well. This chain links TRBV7-9 with TRBJ2-1; possible D gene TRBD2, 6 bases. The CDR3 has 15 residues. CDR1 and CDR2 from the germline V gene are SEHNR and FQNEAQ (reference sequence). V was shortened by 0 bases and J by 4 bases, with 10 bases between the two germline ends. CDR3: CASSLASGTYNEQFF. CDR3 DNA sequence: TGTGCCAGCAGCTTAGCTAGCGGAACGTACAATGAGCAGTTCTTC.

The chain links TRBV27 to TRBJ2-1; the D is unclear. The CDR3 covers 13 residues. V was shortened by 7 bases and J by 6 bases, with 13 bases between the two germline ends. Germline V gene sequence: CDR1 MNHEY, CDR2 SMNVEV (reference sequence). For the CDR3, the DNA is TGTGCCAGCATGTCTGAGTGGGGCAATGAGCAGTTCTTC. Its translation: CASMSEWGNEQFF.

V usage is TRBV6-1 and J usage is TRBJ1-6, with 8 bases lining up with TRBD1. The length of the CDR3 is 16 residues. Germline CDR1 reads MNHNS; CDR2 reads SASEGT. V shed 3 bases, J shed 2 bases, and the junction held 3 bases outside the gene matches. The CDR3 region has the DNA TGTGCCAGCAGTGACAGGGGGCTAACCTATAATTCACCCCTCCACTTT. It specifies CASSDRGLTYNSPLHF.

The J gene is TRBJ2-3, the V gene TRBV30; 10 bases are shared with TRBD1. Germline V lookup: CDR1 GTSNPN, CDR2 SVGIG (reference sequence). The length of the CDR3 is 12 residues. With 8 bases clipped from V and 3 bases from J, the junction kept 2 bases outside the gene matches. The CDR3 is CAGGQGTDTQYF. In DNA form, the CDR3 reads TGTGCCGGGGGACAGGGGACAGATACGCAGTATTTT.

The rearrangement joins TRBV5-8 to TRBJ2-2, with D perhaps matching TRBD1 (6 bases). Germline CDR1 is SGHTS and CDR2 is YDEGEE. The V gene lost 9 bases and the J gene lost 3 bases, with 12 bases spanning the gap. There are 13 residues in the CDR3. The CDR3 DNA follows: TGTGCCAATCTGGCAGGGGACACCGGGGAGCTGTTTTTT. This sequence encodes CANLAGDTGELFF.

Comments on this clone: The sample has other DNA sequences that encode this CDR3 too. The gene calls are TRBV5-4 and TRBJ2-7; D might be TRBD2 (7 bases). The CDR3 has 14 amino acids. Trimming took off 0 bases at V and 2 bases at J, with 9 bases between the two ends. Looked up from germline, CDR1 is SGHNT and CDR2 is YYREEE (reference sequence). The CDR3 spells CASSLEGGPYEQYF. The CDR3, as DNA: TGTGCCAGCAGCTTGGAGGGGGGGCCCTACGAGCAGTACTTC.